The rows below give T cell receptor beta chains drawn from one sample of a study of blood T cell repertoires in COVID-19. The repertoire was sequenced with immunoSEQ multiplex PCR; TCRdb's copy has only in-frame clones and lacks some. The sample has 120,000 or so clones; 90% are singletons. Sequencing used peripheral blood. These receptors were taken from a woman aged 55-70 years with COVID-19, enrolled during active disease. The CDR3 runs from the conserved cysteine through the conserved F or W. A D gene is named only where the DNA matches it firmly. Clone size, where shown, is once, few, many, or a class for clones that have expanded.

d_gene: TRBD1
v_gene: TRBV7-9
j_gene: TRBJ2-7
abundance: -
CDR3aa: CASSRQGSSYEQYF

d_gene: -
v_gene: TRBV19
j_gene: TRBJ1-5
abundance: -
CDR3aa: CASSRRVASDQPQHF

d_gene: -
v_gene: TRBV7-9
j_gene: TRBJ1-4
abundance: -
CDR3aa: CASSLTSEKLFF

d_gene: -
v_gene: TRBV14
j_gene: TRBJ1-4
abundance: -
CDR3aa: CASSQGAASNEKLFF

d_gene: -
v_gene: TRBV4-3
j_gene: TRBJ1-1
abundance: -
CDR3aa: CASSRGGPNTEAFF

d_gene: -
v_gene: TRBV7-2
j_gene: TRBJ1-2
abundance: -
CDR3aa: CASSLARENYGYTF

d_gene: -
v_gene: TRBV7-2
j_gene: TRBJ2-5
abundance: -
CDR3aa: CASDRGPNEETQYF

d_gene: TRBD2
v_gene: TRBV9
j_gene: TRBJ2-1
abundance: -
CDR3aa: CASSVLTSPVVF

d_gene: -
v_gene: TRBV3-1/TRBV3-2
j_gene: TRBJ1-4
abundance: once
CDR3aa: CASSQEFGRRNEKLFF

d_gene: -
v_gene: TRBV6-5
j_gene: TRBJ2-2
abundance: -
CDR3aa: CASSYRETLNTGELFF

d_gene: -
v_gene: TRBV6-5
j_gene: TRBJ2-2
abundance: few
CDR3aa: CASSYSGASAGELFF

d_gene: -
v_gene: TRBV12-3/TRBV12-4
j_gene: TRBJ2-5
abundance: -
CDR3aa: CASSWGVGETQYF

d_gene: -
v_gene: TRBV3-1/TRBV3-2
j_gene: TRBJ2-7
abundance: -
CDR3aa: CASSQGRQHYEQYF

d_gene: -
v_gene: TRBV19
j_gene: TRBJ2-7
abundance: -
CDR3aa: CASGRGGEQYF

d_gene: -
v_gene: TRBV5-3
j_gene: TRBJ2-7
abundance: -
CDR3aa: CARSRQRSRKLPYEQYF

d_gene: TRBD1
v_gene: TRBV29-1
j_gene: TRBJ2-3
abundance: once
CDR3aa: CSVRQGPSTDTQYF

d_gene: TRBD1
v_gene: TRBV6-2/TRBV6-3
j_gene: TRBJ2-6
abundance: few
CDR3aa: CASSYSGTGSTGANVLTF

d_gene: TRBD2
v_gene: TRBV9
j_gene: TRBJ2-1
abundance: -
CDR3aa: CASSVSSGGATEQFF

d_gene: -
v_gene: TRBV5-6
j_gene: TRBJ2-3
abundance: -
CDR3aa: CASSSGVSSTDTQYF

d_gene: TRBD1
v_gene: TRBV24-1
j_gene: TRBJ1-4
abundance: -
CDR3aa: CATSEPRRGGRKDATNEKLFF

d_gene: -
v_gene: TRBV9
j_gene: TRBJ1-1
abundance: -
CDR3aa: CASSVRTENTEAFF

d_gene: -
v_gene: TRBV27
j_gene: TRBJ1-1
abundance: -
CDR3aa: CASRSGMNTEAFF

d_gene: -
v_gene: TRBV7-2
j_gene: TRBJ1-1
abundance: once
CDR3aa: CASSSMGADTEAFF

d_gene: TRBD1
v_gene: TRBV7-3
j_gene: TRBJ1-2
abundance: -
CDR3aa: CASSLHGTGVPGGYTF

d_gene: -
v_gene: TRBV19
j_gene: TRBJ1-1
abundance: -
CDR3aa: CASSTQGFNTEAFF

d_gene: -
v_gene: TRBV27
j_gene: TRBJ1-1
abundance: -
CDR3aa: CASSLSRVNTEAFF

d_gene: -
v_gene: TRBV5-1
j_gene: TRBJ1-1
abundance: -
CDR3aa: CASSSEHRNTEAFF

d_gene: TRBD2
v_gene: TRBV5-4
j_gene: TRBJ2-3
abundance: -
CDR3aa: CASSLGGLAGVTDTQYF

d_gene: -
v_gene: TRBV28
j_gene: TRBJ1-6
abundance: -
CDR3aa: CASRQGGSPLHF

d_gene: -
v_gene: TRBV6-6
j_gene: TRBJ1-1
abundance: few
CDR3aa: CASRSIIQGTEAFF

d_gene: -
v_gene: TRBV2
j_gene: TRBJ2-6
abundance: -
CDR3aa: CASESPGANVLTF

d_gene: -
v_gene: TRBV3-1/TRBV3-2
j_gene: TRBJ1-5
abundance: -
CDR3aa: CASSQGLREPQHF

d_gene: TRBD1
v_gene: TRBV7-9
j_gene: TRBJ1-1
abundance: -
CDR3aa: CASSFPTGGLTEAFF

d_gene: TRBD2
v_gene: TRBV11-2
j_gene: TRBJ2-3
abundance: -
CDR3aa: CASSSRRSGGSTDTQYF

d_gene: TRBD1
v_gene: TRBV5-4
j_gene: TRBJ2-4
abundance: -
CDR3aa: CASSLRQGVAKNIQYF

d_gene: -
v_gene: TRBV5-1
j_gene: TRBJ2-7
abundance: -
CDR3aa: CASSLAGELYEQYF

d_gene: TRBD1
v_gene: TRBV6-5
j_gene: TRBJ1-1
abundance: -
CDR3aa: CASSTWDRYFPEAFF

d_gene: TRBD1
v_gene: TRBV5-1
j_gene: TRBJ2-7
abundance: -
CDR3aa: CASSATGTGVYEQYF

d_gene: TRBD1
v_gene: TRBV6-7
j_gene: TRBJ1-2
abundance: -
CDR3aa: CASSSGTGGAYGYTF

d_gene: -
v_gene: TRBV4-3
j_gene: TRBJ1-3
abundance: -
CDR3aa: CASSQVGGRDAISGNTIYF

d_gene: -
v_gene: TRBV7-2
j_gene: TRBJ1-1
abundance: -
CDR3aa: CASSFHMISEAFF

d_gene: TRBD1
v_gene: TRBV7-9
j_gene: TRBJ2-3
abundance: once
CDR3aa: CASSFYGTGMADTQYF

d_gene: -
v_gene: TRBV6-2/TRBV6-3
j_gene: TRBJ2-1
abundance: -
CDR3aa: CASSYSRLRLNEQFF

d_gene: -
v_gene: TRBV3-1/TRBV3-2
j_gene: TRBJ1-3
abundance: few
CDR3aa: CASSQGAGSSGNTIYF

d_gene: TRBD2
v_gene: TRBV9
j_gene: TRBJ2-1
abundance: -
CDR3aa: CASSISGTSHNEQFF

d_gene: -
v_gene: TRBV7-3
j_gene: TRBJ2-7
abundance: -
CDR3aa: CASSPGTGGEQYF

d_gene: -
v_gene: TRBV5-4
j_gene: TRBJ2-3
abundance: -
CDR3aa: CASSWERGTDTQYF

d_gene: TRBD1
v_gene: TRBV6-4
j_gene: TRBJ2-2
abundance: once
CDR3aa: CASSPLGQDTGELFF